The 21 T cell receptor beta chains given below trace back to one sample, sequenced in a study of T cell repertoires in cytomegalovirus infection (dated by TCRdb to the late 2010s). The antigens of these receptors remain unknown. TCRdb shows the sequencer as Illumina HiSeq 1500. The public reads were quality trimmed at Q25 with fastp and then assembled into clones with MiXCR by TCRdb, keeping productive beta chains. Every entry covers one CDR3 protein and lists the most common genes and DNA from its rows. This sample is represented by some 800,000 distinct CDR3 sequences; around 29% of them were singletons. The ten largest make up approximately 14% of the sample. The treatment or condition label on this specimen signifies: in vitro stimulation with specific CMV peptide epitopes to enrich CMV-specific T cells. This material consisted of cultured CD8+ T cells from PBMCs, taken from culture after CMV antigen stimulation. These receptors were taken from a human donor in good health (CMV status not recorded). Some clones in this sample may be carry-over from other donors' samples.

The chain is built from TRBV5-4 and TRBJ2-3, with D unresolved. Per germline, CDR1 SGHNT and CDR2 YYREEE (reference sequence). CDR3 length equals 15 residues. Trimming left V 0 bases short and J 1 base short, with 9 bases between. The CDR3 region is CASSLGPSGTDTQYF. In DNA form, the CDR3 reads TGTGCCAGCAGCTTGGGGCCTTCGGGCACAGATACGCAGTATTTT. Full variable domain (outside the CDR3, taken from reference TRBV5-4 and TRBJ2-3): ETGVTQSPTHLIKTRGQQVTLRCSSQSGHNTVSWYQQALGQGPQFIFQYYREEENGRGNFPPRFSGLQFPNYSSELNVNALELDDSALYLCASSLGPSGTDTQYFGPGTRLTVL.

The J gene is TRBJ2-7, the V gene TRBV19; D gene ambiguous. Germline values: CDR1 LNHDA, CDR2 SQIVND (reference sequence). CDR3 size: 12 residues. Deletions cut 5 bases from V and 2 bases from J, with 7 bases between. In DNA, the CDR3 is TGTGCCAGTAGTGCGGATGCCTACGAGCAGTACTTC. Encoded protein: CASSADAYEQYF.

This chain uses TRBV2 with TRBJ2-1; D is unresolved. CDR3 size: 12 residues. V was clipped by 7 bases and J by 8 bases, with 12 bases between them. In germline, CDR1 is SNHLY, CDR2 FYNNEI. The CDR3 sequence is CASKHFQHEQFF. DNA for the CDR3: TGTGCCAGCAAGCACTTCCAGCATGAGCAGTTCTTC. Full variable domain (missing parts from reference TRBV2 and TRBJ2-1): EPEVTQTPSHQVTQMGQEVILRCVPISNHLYFYWYRQILGQKVEFLVSFYNNEISEKSEIFDDQFSVERPDGSNFTLKIRSTKLEDSAMYFCASKHFQHEQFFGPGTRLTVL.

CDR3 protein: CASQKAGSNTEAFF. In nucleotides, the CDR3 is TGTGCCAGCCAAAAGGCAGGGTCGAACACTGAAGCTTTCTTT. The chain is built from TRBV11-2 and TRBJ1-1; possible D gene TRBD1, 5 bases. Trimming cost V 8 bases and J 1 base, with 14 bases left between them. CDR1 and CDR2 from the germline V gene are SGHAT and FQNNGV. The CDR3 contains 14 residues.

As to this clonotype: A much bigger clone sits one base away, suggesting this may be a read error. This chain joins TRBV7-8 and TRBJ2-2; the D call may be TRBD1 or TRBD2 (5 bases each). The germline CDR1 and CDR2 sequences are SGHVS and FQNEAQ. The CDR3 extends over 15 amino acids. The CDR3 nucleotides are TGTGTCAGCAGCTTAGCTGGGACGGAAACCGGGGAGCTGTTTTTT. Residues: CVSSLAGTETGELFF.

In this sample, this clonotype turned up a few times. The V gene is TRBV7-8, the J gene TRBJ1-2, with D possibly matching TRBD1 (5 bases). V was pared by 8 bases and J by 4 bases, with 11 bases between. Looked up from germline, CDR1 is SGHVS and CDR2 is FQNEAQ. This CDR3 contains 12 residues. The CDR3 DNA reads TGTGCCAGCTCGACAGCTGCCTATGGCTACACCTTC. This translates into CASSTAAYGYTF.

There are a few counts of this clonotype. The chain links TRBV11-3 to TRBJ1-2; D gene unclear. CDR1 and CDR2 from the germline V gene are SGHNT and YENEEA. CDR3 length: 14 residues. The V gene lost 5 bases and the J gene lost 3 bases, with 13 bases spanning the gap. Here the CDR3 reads CASSLTPSDYGYTF. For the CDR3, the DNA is TGTGCCAGCAGCCTGACTCCGTCAGACTATGGCTACACCTTC.

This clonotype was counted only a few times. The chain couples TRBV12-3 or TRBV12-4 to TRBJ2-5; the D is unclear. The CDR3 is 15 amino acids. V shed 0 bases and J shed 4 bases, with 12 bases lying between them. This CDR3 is CASSLAPVPVETQYF. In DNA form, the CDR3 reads TGTGCCAGCAGTTTAGCCCCCGTCCCCGTAGAGACCCAGTACTTC.

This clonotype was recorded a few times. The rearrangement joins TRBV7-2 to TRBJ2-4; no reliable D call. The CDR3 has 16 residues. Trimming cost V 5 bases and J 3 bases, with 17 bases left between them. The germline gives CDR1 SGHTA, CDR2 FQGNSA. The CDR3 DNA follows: TGTGCCAGCAGCCAGTATTTGTTAGGTTTCAAAAACATTCAGTACTTC. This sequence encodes CASSQYLLGFKNIQYF.

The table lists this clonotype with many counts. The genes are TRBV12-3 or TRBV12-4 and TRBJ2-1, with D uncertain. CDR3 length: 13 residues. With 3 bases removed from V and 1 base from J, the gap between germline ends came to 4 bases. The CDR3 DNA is TGTGCCAGCAGTTTTAGGTCCTACAATGAGCAGTTCTTC. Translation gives CASSFRSYNEQFF.

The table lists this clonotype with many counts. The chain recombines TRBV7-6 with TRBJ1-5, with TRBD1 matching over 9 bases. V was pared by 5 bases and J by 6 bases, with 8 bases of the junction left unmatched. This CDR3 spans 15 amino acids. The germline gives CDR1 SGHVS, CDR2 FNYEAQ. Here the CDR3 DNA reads TGTGCCAGCAGCGCGGGACAGGGTAGGCTTCAGCCCCAGCATTTT. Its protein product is CASSAGQGRLQPQHF.

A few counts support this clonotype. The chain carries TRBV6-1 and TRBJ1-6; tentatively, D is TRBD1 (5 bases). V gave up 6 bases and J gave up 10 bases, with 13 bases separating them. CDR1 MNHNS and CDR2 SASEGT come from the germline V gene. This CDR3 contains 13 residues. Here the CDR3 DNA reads TGTGCCAGCAGCCGGGACGGACTATCACCCCTCCACTTT. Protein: CASSRDGLSPLHF.

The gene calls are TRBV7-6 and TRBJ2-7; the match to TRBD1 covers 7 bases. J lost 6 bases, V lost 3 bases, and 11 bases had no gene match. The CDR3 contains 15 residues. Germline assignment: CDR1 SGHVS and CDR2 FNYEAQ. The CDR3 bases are TGTGCCAGCAGCTTGGAAGGGGGCGTTTTCGGCGAGCAGTACGTC. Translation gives CASSLEGGVFGEQYV.

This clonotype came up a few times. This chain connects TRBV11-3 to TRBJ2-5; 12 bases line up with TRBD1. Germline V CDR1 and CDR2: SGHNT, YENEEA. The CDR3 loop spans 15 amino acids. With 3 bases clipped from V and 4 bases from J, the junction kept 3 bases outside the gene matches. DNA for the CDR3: TGTGCCAGCAGCTTCGGGACAGGGGGCAGAGAGACCCAGTACTTC. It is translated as CASSFGTGGRETQYF.

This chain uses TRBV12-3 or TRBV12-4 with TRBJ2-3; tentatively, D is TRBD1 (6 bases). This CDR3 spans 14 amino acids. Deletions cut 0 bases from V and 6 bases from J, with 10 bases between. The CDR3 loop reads CASSLARRGDTQYF. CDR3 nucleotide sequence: TGTGCCAGCAGTTTAGCGCGAAGGGGGGATACGCAGTATTTT.

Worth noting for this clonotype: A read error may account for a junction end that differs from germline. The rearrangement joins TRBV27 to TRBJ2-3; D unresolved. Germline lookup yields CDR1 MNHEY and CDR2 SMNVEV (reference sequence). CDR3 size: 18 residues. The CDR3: CASSISGSARLNTDTQYF. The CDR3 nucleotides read TGTGCCAGCAGTATATCGGGCTCGGCGAGATTAAACACAGATACGCAGTATTTT.

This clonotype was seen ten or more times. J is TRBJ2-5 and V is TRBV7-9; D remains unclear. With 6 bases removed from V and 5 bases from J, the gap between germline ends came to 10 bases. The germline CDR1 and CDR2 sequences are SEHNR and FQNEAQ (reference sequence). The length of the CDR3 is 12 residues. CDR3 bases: TGTGCCAGCAGATCGAGTCGGGAGACCCAGTACTTC. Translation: CASRSSRETQYF. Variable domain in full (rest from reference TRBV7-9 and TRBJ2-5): DTGVSQNPRHKITKRGQNVTFRCDPISEHNRLYWYRQTLGQGPEFLTYFQNEAQLEKSRLLSDRFSAERPKGSFSTLEIQRTEQGDSAMYLCASRSSRETQYFGPGTRLLVL.

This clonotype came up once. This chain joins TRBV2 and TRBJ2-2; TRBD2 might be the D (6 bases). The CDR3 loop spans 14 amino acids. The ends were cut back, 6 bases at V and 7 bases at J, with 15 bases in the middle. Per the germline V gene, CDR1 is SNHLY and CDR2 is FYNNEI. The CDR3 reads CASRPGRGNGELFF. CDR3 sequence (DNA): TGTGCCAGCAGGCCCGGGCGGGGTAACGGGGAGCTGTTTTTT.

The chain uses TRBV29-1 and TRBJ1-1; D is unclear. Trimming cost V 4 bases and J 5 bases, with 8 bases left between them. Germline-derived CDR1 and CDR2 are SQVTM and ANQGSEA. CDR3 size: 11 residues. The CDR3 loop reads CSVVLGTEAFF. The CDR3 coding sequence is TGCAGCGTTGTGTTGGGGACTGAAGCTTTCTTT.

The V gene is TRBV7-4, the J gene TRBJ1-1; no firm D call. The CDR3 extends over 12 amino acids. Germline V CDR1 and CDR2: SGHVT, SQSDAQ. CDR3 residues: CVTSGLGTEAFF. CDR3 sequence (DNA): TGTGTCACCTCGGGGTTGGGCACTGAAGCTTTCTTT.

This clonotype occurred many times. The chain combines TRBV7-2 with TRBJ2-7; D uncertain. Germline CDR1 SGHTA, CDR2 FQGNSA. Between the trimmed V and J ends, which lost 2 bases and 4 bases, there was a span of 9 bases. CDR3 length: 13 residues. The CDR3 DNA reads TGTGCCAGCAGCTTAAACACAATGTACGAGCAGTACGTC. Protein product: CASSLNTMYEQYV.